A single sample gave rise to the 32 T cell receptor beta chains below, sequenced in a study of T cells in Graves' hyperthyroidism and ophthalmopathy. RNA transcripts gave rise to amplified TCR beta CDR3 regions. The TCR CDR3 was amplified in a first-round RT-PCR using the HTBI primer set. MiXCR, applied by TCRdb to the multiplex PCR reads, yields one record per CDR3 protein. The table lists about 250,000 distinct CDR3 sequences, approximately 20% of them singletons, with around 65% in the top ten. Sequenced sample: blood. Source of these receptors: a young man with Graves' ophthalmopathy.

The chain joins TRBV11-2 to TRBJ1-1; D unclear. Germline V lookup: CDR1 SGHAT, CDR2 FQNNGV. The V and J ends lost 1 base and 1 base respectively, with 7 bases between them. This CDR3 is 14 amino acids long. DNA of the CDR3: TGTGCCAGCAGCTTAGTGCGATCGAACACTGAAGCTTTCTTT. The encoded protein is CASSLVRSNTEAFF. The full variable domain, completed using reference TRBV11-2 and TRBJ1-1, is EAGVAQSPRYKIIEKRQSVAFWCNPISGHATLYWYQQILGQGPKLLIQFQNNGVVDDSQLPKDRFSAERLKGVDSTLKIQPAKLEDSAVYLCASSLVRSNTEAFFGQGTRLTVV.

This clonotype was seen more than once but under ten times. A much larger clone is a single base away; this may be a read error. The V call is TRBV28, the J call TRBJ1-5; D ambiguous. The CDR3 contains 11 residues. The V end lost 6 bases, the J end lost 4 bases, and 4 bases lay between the germline ends. From germline, CDR1 is MDHEN and CDR2 SYDVKM. The CDR3 DNA reads TGTGCCAGCAGCCAAAATCAGCCCCAGCATTTT. This encodes CASSQNQPQHF.

The table lists this clonotype with many counts. CDR3 sequence reads: CASSSVDQPQHF. For the CDR3, the DNA is TGTGCCAGCTCAAGCGTGGATCAGCCCCAGCATTTT. V usage is TRBV18 and J usage is TRBJ1-5, with no clear D. Germline V gives CDR1 KGHSH, CDR2 LQKENI. Trimming stripped 5 bases from V and 5 bases from J, with 7 bases between. There are 12 residues in the CDR3.

The DNA of the CDR3 is TGTGCCAGCATTGAGGACAGGGATTATGGCTACACCTTC. This codes for CASIEDRDYGYTF. The V gene is TRBV28, the J gene TRBJ1-2, with TRBD1 identical over 8 bases. This CDR3 comprises 13 residues. Losses at the gene ends were 7 bases for V and 5 bases for J; bases not matched to a gene: 6. Per germline, CDR1 MDHEN and CDR2 SYDVKM.

This clonotype appeared once. This chain uses TRBV20-1 with TRBJ2-7; D might be TRBD1 (5 bases). The CDR3 is 16 amino acids. Germline V gene sequence: CDR1 DFQATT, CDR2 SNEGSKA (reference sequence). V lost 0 bases to trimming and J lost 2 bases, with 17 bases between them. CDR3 residues: CSARDLSSGPPYEQYF. CDR3 nucleotide sequence: TGCAGTGCTAGAGATCTGAGCTCAGGGCCCCCCTACGAGCAGTACTTC.

The genes are TRBV9 and TRBJ1-1, with D possibly TRBD1 on 6 matching bases. Between the trimmed V and J ends, which lost 4 bases and 4 bases, there was a span of 23 bases. This CDR3 is built from 17 residues. Germline-derived CDR1 and CDR2 are SGDLS and YYNGEE. CDR3: CASSTPGGGGGPTEAFF. CDR3 DNA: TGTGCCAGCAGCACACCTGGGGGCGGAGGGGGGCCCACTGAAGCTTTCTTT.

The chain has TRBV7-8 and TRBJ2-1; TRBD2 aligns across 16 bases. Germline trimming cut 7 bases from V and 0 bases from J; bases unmatched to any gene: 18. Germline CDR1 is SGHVS and CDR2 is FQNEAQ. The CDR3 runs 22 residues. CDR3 DNA sequence: TGTGCCAGCACCCCCCCGGGGTTGGGACTAGCGGGAGGGGGTAGCTCCTACAATGAGCAGTTCTTC. This sequence encodes CASTPPGLGLAGGGSSYNEQFF.

Of note for this clonotype: Given the absence of the conserved phenylalanine or tryptophan at the CDR3 end, a read error is likely. The chain carries TRBV6-1 and TRBJ1-2; unclear D gene. Trimming stripped 2 bases from V and 3 bases from J, with 7 bases between. This CDR3 is 13 amino acids long. CDR1 and CDR2 from the germline V gene are MNHNS and SASEGT. The CDR3 here is CASSELTHYGYTL. Written as DNA, the CDR3 is TGTGCCAGCAGTGAATTGACCCACTATGGCTACACCCTC.

This sequence joins TRBV5-4 and TRBJ2-2, with TRBD2 matching over 9 bases. The V segment lost 2 bases and the J segment 7 bases; nucleotides outside the gene matches: 3. Germline CDR1 and CDR2: SGHNT and YYREEE (reference sequence). The CDR3 runs 14 residues. The DNA for the CDR3 is TGTGCCAGCAGCTTTCGGCGGGAGGGCGGGGAGCTGTTTTTT. This codes for CASSFRREGGELFF.

The table lists this clonotype with many counts. DNA for the CDR3: TGTGCCAGCAGCCCCTCGACAACCACACGCGGAGATACGCAGTATTTT. It translates to CASSPSTTTRGDTQYF. The rearrangement links TRBV2 to TRBJ2-3; D is uncertain. Trimming left V 6 bases short and J 5 bases short, with 21 bases between. The CDR3 runs 16 residues. Germline CDR1 reads SNHLY; CDR2 reads FYNNEI. The entire variable domain, with the rest obtained from reference TRBV2 and TRBJ2-3, is as follows: EPEVTQTPSHQVTQMGQEVILRCVPISNHLYFYWYRQILGQKVEFLVSFYNNEISEKSEIFDDQFSVERPDGSNFTLKIRSTKLEDSAMYFCASSPSTTTRGDTQYFGPGTRLTVL.

The chain recombines TRBV24-1 with TRBJ2-3; 10 nucleotides agree with TRBD1. With 0 bases clipped from V and 4 bases from J, the junction kept 6 bases outside the gene matches. Germline CDR1 and CDR2: KGHDR and SFDVKD. This CDR3 is built from 17 residues. The CDR3: CATSDLKTGGTPDTQYF. The CDR3 region has the DNA TGTGCCACCAGTGATTTGAAGACAGGGGGCACTCCAGATACGCAGTATTTT.

The chain is built from TRBV7-9 and TRBJ1-3; TRBD1 matches at 7 bases. Germline assignment: CDR1 SEHNR and CDR2 FQNEAQ (reference sequence). This CDR3 comprises 16 residues. V shed 1 base and J 4 bases; nucleotides not matched to a gene: 7. The CDR3 DNA is TGTGCCAGCAGCTTAGAGGCGACAGGGAGCGGAAACACCATATATTTT. Translated: CASSLEATGSGNTIYF.

About this clonotype itself: A read error may explain this, as a much larger clone is one base away. The rearrangement joins TRBV27 to TRBJ2-1; TRBD1 aligns across 8 bases. This CDR3 region has 15 residues. The germline CDR1 and CDR2 sequences are MNHEY and SMNVEV (reference sequence). CDR3 in amino acids: CACSRTGQSYNEQFF. CDR3 DNA: TGTGCCTGCAGCAGGACAGGGCAATCCTACAATGAGCAGTTCTTC.

At least ten counts were recorded for this clonotype. The J gene is TRBJ1-1, the V gene TRBV11-2; 12 bases line up with TRBD1. Germline CDR1 reads SGHAT; CDR2 reads FQNNGV. The CDR3 length is 15 residues. V shed 4 bases, J shed 4 bases, and the junction held 4 bases outside the gene matches. The CDR3 loop is CASSSGQGAATEAFF. CDR3 in DNA: TGTGCCAGCAGCTCGGGACAGGGGGCCGCCACTGAAGCTTTCTTT.

The chain has TRBV6-1 and TRBJ1-2, with no clear D. V was cut by 4 bases and J by 8 bases, with 14 bases left in between. The length of the CDR3 is 13 residues. The germline V gene has CDR1 MNHNS and CDR2 SASEGT. The CDR3 DNA sequence: TGTGCCAGCAGTGTTCTAACAGTGGAGGGCTACACCTTC. Encoded protein: CASSVLTVEGYTF.

The chain uses TRBV20-1 and TRBJ2-4; D remains ambiguous. The CDR3 runs to 14 residues. Germline V CDR1 and CDR2: DFQATT, SNEGSKA (reference sequence). Trimming removed 3 bases from V and 0 bases from J, with 9 bases in between. CDR3 residues: CSASLRQAKNIQYF. CDR3 nucleotide sequence: TGCAGTGCTAGTCTCCGGCAAGCCAAAAACATTCAGTACTTC.

This clonotype was observed a few times. This chain connects TRBV28 to TRBJ1-1; TRBD1 matches 12 bases. Trimming removed 3 bases from V and 10 bases from J; junction bases left unmatched: 9. The CDR3 covers 15 residues. Germline-derived CDR1 and CDR2 are MDHEN and SYDVKM. DNA of the CDR3: TGTGCCAGCAGTTTGTCCGGGACAGGGGGCGAGAGAGCTTTCTTT. It codes for CASSLSGTGGERAFF.

The genes are TRBV28 and TRBJ1-5; possible D gene TRBD1, 6 bases. This CDR3 contains 14 residues. V lost 6 bases to trimming and J lost 6 bases, with 15 bases between them. From germline, CDR1 is MDHEN and CDR2 SYDVKM. The CDR3: CASRSRGGVQPQHF. CDR3 in DNA: TGTGCCAGCAGATCAAGGGGGGGTGTTCAGCCCCAGCATTTT. The variable domain in full, completed from reference TRBV28 and TRBJ1-5, reads DVKVTQSSRYLVKRTGEKVFLECVQDMDHENMFWYRQDPGLGLRLIYFSYDVKMKEKGDIPEGYSVSREKKERFSLILESASTNQTSMYLCASRSRGGVQPQHFGDGTRLSIL.

The V call is TRBV20-1, the J call TRBJ2-1; TRBD2 matches 9 bases. V dropped 0 bases and J dropped 10; count of bases not matched to a gene: 10. The germline V gene has CDR1 DFQATT and CDR2 SNEGSKA (reference sequence). CDR3 length: 15 amino acids. The DNA of the CDR3 is TGCAGTGCTAGAGATCTTGGTAGCGGGAGCCACGAGCAGTTCTTC. Amino acids: CSARDLGSGSHEQFF.

This clonotype was observed at least ten times. The chain carries TRBV12-3 or TRBV12-4 and TRBJ2-7, with D possibly being TRBD2 (5 bases). CDR3 size: 15 residues. Trimming removed 6 bases from V and 2 bases from J, with 17 bases in between. Here the CDR3 reads CASRPSAGGPYEQYF. The CDR3 bases are TGTGCCAGCAGACCATCCGCCGGAGGTCCCTACGAGCAGTACTTC.

This clonotype came up many times. The J gene is TRBJ2-7, the V gene TRBV12-5, with 10 bases that match TRBD2. Germline CDR1 and CDR2: LGHNT and FRNRAP. V was clipped by 5 bases and J by 6 bases; unmatched bases: 4. There are 13 residues in the CDR3. The CDR3 loop is CASGLAGVGEQYF. For the CDR3, the DNA is TGTGCTAGTGGTCTAGCGGGAGTTGGCGAGCAGTACTTC.

This clonotype was found a few times. V usage is TRBV4-1 and J usage is TRBJ1-3; D perhaps matches TRBD1 (5 bases). Trimming shortened V by 3 bases and J by 0 bases, and 9 bases separated the two germline ends. This CDR3 contains 15 residues. Germline V CDR1 and CDR2: MGHRA, YSYEKL. As DNA, the CDR3 is TGCGCCAGCAGCCAGGGGGACTACTCTGGAAACACCATATATTTT. Protein product: CASSQGDYSGNTIYF.

In this sample, this clonotype turned up many times. V is TRBV5-1 and J is TRBJ2-5; 12 bases agree with TRBD2. CDR1 and CDR2 from the germline V gene are SGHRS and YFSETQ. The CDR3 loop spans 16 amino acids. The J segment lost 2 bases and the V segment lost 1 base, leaving 3 bases of the junction unmatched. CDR3 coding DNA: TGCGCCAGCAGCTTGTCGACTAGCGGGAGACAAGAGACCCAGTACTTC. Its translation: CASSLSTSGRQETQYF. The whole variable domain, filled in from reference TRBV5-1 and TRBJ2-5, reads KAGVTQTPRYLIKTRGQQVTLSCSPISGHRSVSWYQQTPGQGLQFLFEYFSETQRNKGNFPGRFSGRQFSNSRSEMNVSTLELGDSALYLCASSLSTSGRQETQYFGPGTRLLVL.

This clonotype was counted ten times or more. The chain has TRBV18 and TRBJ2-2; D is undetermined. V lost 3 bases and J lost 6, with 2 bases in between. Germline CDR1 and CDR2: KGHSH and LQKENI. This CDR3 is 11 amino acids long. CDR3 DNA sequence: TGTGCCAGCTCACCTCCCGGGGAGCTGTTTTTT. This encodes CASSPPGELFF.

Ten or more counts support this clonotype. The chain is built from TRBV20-1 and TRBJ2-1, with 12 nucleotides matching TRBD2. The length of the CDR3 is 13 residues. The V gene's germline CDR1 is DFQATT and CDR2 SNEGSKA (reference sequence). With 6 bases clipped from V and 8 bases from J, the junction kept 5 bases outside the gene matches. The CDR3 DNA reads TGCAGTGCGCTAGCGGGAGGGGAGGATGAGCAGTTCTTC. The encoded protein is CSALAGGEDEQFF.

This rearrangement joins TRBV15 to TRBJ1-1; D gene ambiguous. The V and J ends lost 0 bases and 1 base respectively, with 6 bases between them. The CDR3 has 14 residues. The germline V gene encodes CDR1 LNHNV and CDR2 YYDKDF (reference sequence). CDR3 protein: CATSRETPNTEAFF. In DNA form, the CDR3 reads TGTGCCACCAGCAGAGAAACCCCGAACACTGAAGCTTTCTTT.

The table lists this clonotype with a few counts. This chain uses TRBV7-3 with TRBJ1-6; D gene ambiguous. The CDR3 contains 14 residues. Germline V CDR1 and CDR2: SGHTA, FQGTGA. The germline V and J ends were trimmed by 5 bases and 6 bases, with 11 bases remaining between them. The CDR3, as DNA: TGTGCCAGCAGCCTCTCGGCAGCTAATTCACCCCTCCACTTT. As protein: CASSLSAANSPLHF.

The J gene is TRBJ2-6, the V gene TRBV3-1; D gene uncertain. Germline-derived CDR1 and CDR2 are LGHDT and YNNKEL (reference sequence). This CDR3 contains 15 residues. The V end was cut by 2 bases, the J end by 5 bases, with 10 bases between. The CDR3 bases are TGTGCCAGCAGCCAACCAGGTCTTCGGGCCAACGTCCTGACTTTC. Residues: CASSQPGLRANVLTF. Combining the CDR3 with reference TRBV3-1 and TRBJ2-6 gives the whole variable domain DTAVSQTPKYLVTQMGNDKSIKCEQNLGHDTMYWYKQDSKKFLKIMFSYNNKELIINETVPNRFSPKSPDKAHLNLHINSLELGDSAVYFCASSQPGLRANVLTFGAGSRLTVL.

This clonotype was seen more than once but under ten times. This chain connects TRBV28 to TRBJ1-2; D gene unclear. The CDR3 sequence is 13 residues long. V lost 6 bases to trimming and J lost 3 bases, with 11 bases between them. The germline V gene encodes CDR1 MDHEN and CDR2 SYDVKM. The CDR3 region has the DNA TGTGCCAGCAGACCAGGAGGGTACTATGGCTACACCTTC. Translating gives CASRPGGYYGYTF.

The chain has TRBV20-1 and TRBJ2-5, with 13 bases lining up with TRBD2. The CDR3 sequence is 16 residues long. The germline gives CDR1 DFQATT, CDR2 SNEGSKA (reference sequence). The J segment lost 2 bases and the V segment lost 1 base, leaving 4 bases of the junction unmatched. CDR3 protein: CSARGTSGSDQETQYF. The CDR3 DNA is TGCAGTGCTAGAGGGACTAGCGGGAGCGATCAAGAGACCCAGTACTTC.

The rearrangement joins TRBV6-1 to TRBJ1-6, with a possible D match to TRBD1 (6 bases). The CDR3 is 15 amino acids. CDR1 is MNHNS and CDR2 is SASEGT in the germline V gene. With 2 bases removed from V and 7 bases from J, the gap between germline ends came to 12 bases. The CDR3 loop reads CASSEFGQRNSPLHF. CDR3 bases: TGTGCCAGCAGTGAATTCGGACAGCGAAATTCACCCCTCCACTTT.

The chain has TRBV20-1 and TRBJ2-5, with D maybe TRBD1 (6 bases). CDR1 is DFQATT, CDR2 SNEGSKA, per germline (reference sequence). The CDR3 covers 14 residues. The V and J ends lost 3 bases and 1 base respectively, with 12 bases between them. The CDR3 protein is CSASHRGTQETQYF. CDR3 in DNA: TGCAGTGCTAGCCATAGGGGGACCCAAGAGACCCAGTACTTC.